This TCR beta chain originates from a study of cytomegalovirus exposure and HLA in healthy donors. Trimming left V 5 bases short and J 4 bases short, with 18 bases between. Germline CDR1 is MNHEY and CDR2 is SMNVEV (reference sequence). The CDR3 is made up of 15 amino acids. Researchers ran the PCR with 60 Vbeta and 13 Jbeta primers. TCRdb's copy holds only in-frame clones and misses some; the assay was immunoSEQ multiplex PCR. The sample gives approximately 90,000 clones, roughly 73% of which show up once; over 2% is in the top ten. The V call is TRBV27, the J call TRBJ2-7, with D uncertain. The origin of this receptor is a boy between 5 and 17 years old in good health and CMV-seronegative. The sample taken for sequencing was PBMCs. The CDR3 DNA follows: TGTGCCAGCAGTCCCCTGACACTTTTTGGGTACGAGCAGTACTTC. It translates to CASSPLTLFGYEQYF.